These 28 T cell receptor beta chains came from one sample sequenced in a study of beta chain features in type 1 diabetes. The whole isolated RNA underwent reverse transcription, so sequencing captured expressed TCRB transcripts. Produced via immunoSEQ multiplex PCR; TCRdb's table is partial and in-frame only. The sample records 300,000 to 350,000 clones, approximately 8.2% being singletons. Sequenced material: central memory CD4+ T cells from blood. These receptors were taken from a young woman in good health.

The V call is TRBV4-2, the J call TRBJ2-3, with 11 bases that match TRBD2. This CDR3 comprises 17 residues. The V gene end was trimmed by 5 bases and the J gene end by 2 bases; junction bases not matched to a gene: 9. Germline loops: CDR1 LGHNA, CDR2 YNFKEQ. The CDR3 DNA reads TGTGCCAGCAGCACCATGCTAGCGGGAGGTCCCACAGATACGCAGTATTTT. This gives the protein CASSTMLAGGPTDTQYF.

The V gene is TRBV6-6, the J gene TRBJ1-5, with TRBD1 matching 7 bases. This CDR3 is 13 amino acids long. Trimming removed 8 bases from V and 1 base from J; junction bases left unmatched: 2. CDR1 is MNHNY, CDR2 SVGAGI, per germline (reference sequence). CDR3 region: CASDRVSNQPQHF. Written as DNA, the CDR3 is TGTGCCAGCGACAGGGTGAGCAATCAGCCCCAGCATTTT.

The V gene is TRBV7-2, the J gene TRBJ2-1; possibly TRBD1 for D (7 bases). The CDR3 is made up of 13 amino acids. Germline V gives CDR1 SGHTA, CDR2 FQGNSA. V gave up 5 bases and J gave up 7 bases, with 12 bases separating them. The DNA for the CDR3 is TGTGCCAGCAGCGGGAGGACAGGTAATGAGCAGTTCTTC. This encodes CASSGRTGNEQFF.

The rearrangement joins TRBV27 to TRBJ2-1; a possible D gene is TRBD2 (5 bases). V lost 2 bases and J lost 0, with 11 bases in between. The CDR3 consists of 16 residues. The germline gives CDR1 MNHEY, CDR2 SMNVEV (reference sequence). The DNA for the CDR3 is TGTGCCAGCAGTTTAATGTCTGGGAGCTCCTACAATGAGCAGTTCTTC. Protein sequence: CASSLMSGSSYNEQFF.

The V gene is TRBV21-1, the J gene TRBJ2-1; the D call of TRBD2 is as the table states it, not checked on the DNA. TRBV21-1 is classified as a pseudogene. CDR3 size: 17 residues. In nucleotides, the CDR3 is TGTGCCAGCAGCAAAGTAGAACTAGCGGGACCCACCAATGAGCAGTTCTTC. As protein: CASSKVELAGPTNEQFF.

The chain joins TRBV18 to TRBJ2-7; 8 bases are shared with TRBD2. Germline values: CDR1 KGHSH, CDR2 LQKENI. The CDR3 totals 15 residues. Trimming took 0 bases from V and 4 from J; bases not matched to a gene: 5. CDR3 coding DNA: TGTGCCAGCTCACCACCTTCCAGCGGGAGATACGAGCAGTACTTC. Translated, it gives CASSPPSSGRYEQYF.

In its sample, this clone was seen a few times. The chain is built from TRBV21-1 and TRBJ2-1; the table's D call TRBD1 went unverified against the DNA. TRBV21-1 is described as a pseudogene. CDR3 length equals 16 residues. CDR3 loop: CASSTLTNRSYNEQFF. The CDR3 DNA reads as TGTGCCAGCAGCACGCTGACAAACCGCTCCTACAATGAGCAGTTCTTC.

This clone has more than one count but fewer than ten. This chain connects TRBV7-3 to TRBJ2-1, with TRBD1 identical over 8 bases. Germline V gene lookup returns CDR1 SGHTA and CDR2 FQGTGA. The CDR3 is 17 amino acids. V lost 5 bases to trimming and J lost 5 bases; unmatched junction nucleotides: 14. Written as DNA, the CDR3 is TGTGCCAGCAGCCTCCGGACAGGGAGTGGGTTACACAATGAGCAGTTCTTC. This sequence encodes CASSLRTGSGLHNEQFF.

The V and J genes are TRBV5-1 and TRBJ1-1, with TRBD1 matching over 10 bases. Germline lookup yields CDR1 SGHRS and CDR2 YFSETQ. This CDR3 region has 14 residues. The V segment lost 7 bases and the J segment 0 bases; nucleotides outside the gene matches: 3. The CDR3 DNA reads TGCGCCAGCCGGGACAGGGGCTTGAACACTGAAGCTTTCTTT. Translating it yields CASRDRGLNTEAFF.

This chain uses TRBV11-2 with TRBJ2-5, with D perhaps matching TRBD2 (6 bases). Per germline, CDR1 SGHAT and CDR2 FQNNGV. This CDR3 is built from 14 residues. V was cut by 6 bases and J by 1 base, with 12 bases left in between. CDR3 residues: CASRPGRGQETQYF. The DNA of the CDR3 is TGTGCCAGCAGGCCGGGGCGGGGCCAAGAGACCCAGTACTTC.

The J gene is TRBJ2-1, the V gene TRBV5-6; D gene uncertain. Germline V CDR1 and CDR2: SGHDT, YYEEEE. The CDR3 has 12 residues. V was trimmed by 1 base and J by 10 bases, leaving 9 bases between them. As DNA, the CDR3 is TGTGCCAGCAGCTTGATGCGATCCGAGCAGTTCTTC. This codes for CASSLMRSEQFF.

This clone was found a few times. This CDR3 is CSVRQGNFYEQYF. The CDR3 nucleotides are TGCAGCGTTCGGCAGGGGAACTTCTACGAGCAGTACTTC. This chain joins TRBV29-1 and TRBJ2-7; D perhaps matches TRBD1 (6 bases). The CDR3 covers 13 residues. V was clipped by 5 bases and J by 3 bases, with 14 bases between them. In germline, CDR1 is SQVTM, CDR2 ANQGSEA.

In this sample, this clone turned up a few times. The chain employs TRBV4-3 and TRBJ2-7; the D gene is possibly TRBD2 (6 bases). Between the trimmed V and J ends, which lost 4 bases and 0 bases, there was a span of 16 bases. The V gene's germline CDR1 is LGHNA and CDR2 YSLEER. This CDR3 has 16 residues. The CDR3 coding sequence is TGCGCCAGCAGCCCCACCGGGGCCGGGGGCTCCTACGAGCAGTACTTC. This encodes CASSPTGAGGSYEQYF.

The V call is TRBV30, the J call TRBJ2-5; D gene uncertain. The CDR3 contains 13 residues. Trimming pared 2 bases from V and 9 bases from J, leaving 16 bases between. In germline, CDR1 is GTSNPN, CDR2 SVGIG (reference sequence). CDR3 DNA: TGTGCCTGGAGTCGTTTAGTAGCTGGTGCCCAGTACTTC. Residues: CAWSRLVAGAQYF.

This clone occurred a few times. The chain links TRBV9 to TRBJ2-7; D ambiguous. The CDR3 runs 16 residues. V lost 0 bases and J 0 bases, leaving 13 bases between the germline ends. Germline V gene data show CDR1 as SGDLS and CDR2 as YYNGEE. The CDR3 DNA is TGTGCCAGCAGCGTAGTAACAAGCCTTAGCTCCTACGAGCAGTACTTC. It specifies CASSVVTSLSSYEQYF. The entire variable domain, with the rest obtained from reference TRBV9 and TRBJ2-7, is as follows: DSGVTQTPKHLITATGQRVTLRCSPRSGDLSVYWYQQSLDQGLQFLIQYYNGEERAKGNILERFSAQQFPDLHSELNLSSLELGDSALYFCASSVVTSLSSYEQYFGPGTRLTVT.

A word on this clone: Germline and junction disagree at one end, which may indicate a read error. J is TRBJ1-1 and V is TRBV28; D is unclear. This CDR3 has 15 residues. CDR1 and CDR2 (germline): MDHEN, SYDVKM. The CDR3, as DNA: TGTGCCAGCAGCTTATTCCTATCGGGGAACACTGAAGCTTTCTTT. This gives the protein CASSLFLSGNTEAFF.

The chain has TRBV7-9 and TRBJ2-6, with D uncertain. V gave up 5 bases and J gave up 0 bases, with 2 bases separating them. CDR1 SEHNR and CDR2 FQNEAQ come from the germline V gene (reference sequence). The CDR3 covers 13 residues. CDR3 sequence (DNA): TGTGCCAGCAGCACCTCTGGGGCCAACGTCCTGACTTTC. The encoded protein is CASSTSGANVLTF.

The chain carries TRBV29-1 and TRBJ2-7; 10 nucleotides match TRBD1. Germline-derived CDR1 and CDR2 are SQVTM and ANQGSEA. The V gene end was trimmed by 6 bases and the J gene end by 4 bases; junction bases not matched to a gene: 6. The CDR3 runs to 13 residues. CDR3 protein: CSVVRDRGYEQYF. The CDR3 region has the DNA TGCAGCGTAGTCCGGGACAGGGGTTACGAGCAGTACTTC.

This chain connects TRBV6-5 to TRBJ1-2; 11 bases fit TRBD1. The CDR3 contains 16 residues. Germline V gene sequence: CDR1 MNHEY, CDR2 SVGAGI. V trimming: 2 bases; J trimming: 8 bases; junction bases outside the gene matches: 10. CDR3 region: CASSYSLGTGGRGYTF. As DNA, the CDR3 is TGTGCCAGCAGTTACAGCCTTGGGACAGGGGGTCGGGGCTACACCTTC.

This clone was seen a few times. This chain links TRBV6-5 with TRBJ2-1; 8 bases match TRBD1. From germline, CDR1 is MNHEY and CDR2 SVGAGI. The trim removed 0 bases at V and 7 bases at J, leaving 8 bases unmatched. CDR3 length: 16 amino acids. The CDR3 spells CASSYSWQGARNEQFF. CDR3 coding DNA: TGTGCCAGCAGTTACTCATGGCAGGGGGCGCGGAATGAGCAGTTCTTC.

This clone has ten or more counts. The gene calls are TRBV19 and TRBJ1-1; TRBD1 aligns across 8 bases. Trimming cost V 7 bases and J 6 bases; bases outside gene matches: 7. This CDR3 is 13 amino acids long. Germline CDR1 reads LNHDA; CDR2 reads SQIVND (reference sequence). CDR3 loop: CASNGQGGAEAFF. The CDR3 DNA follows: TGTGCCAGTAATGGACAGGGCGGCGCTGAAGCTTTCTTT.

This clone was counted many times. The rearrangement joins TRBV7-9 to TRBJ2-7; 8 bases match TRBD2. Germline V gene lookup returns CDR1 SEHNR and CDR2 FQNEAQ (reference sequence). This CDR3 is built from 12 residues. Trimming removed 5 bases from V and 6 bases from J; junction bases left unmatched: 3. CDR3 sequence: CASSPTSVEQYF. CDR3 coding DNA: TGTGCCAGCAGCCCGACTAGCGTCGAGCAGTACTTC.

In its sample, this clone was seen a few times. The chain carries TRBV5-1 and TRBJ2-1, with 10 bases aligning to TRBD2. The CDR3 length is 19 residues. J was trimmed by 3 bases and V by 4 bases; bases with no gene match: 16. From germline, CDR1 is SGHRS and CDR2 YFSETQ. The CDR3 nucleotides read TGCGCCAGCAGCGTGACAGGGAACTGGAGGACTAGCGGCTACAATGAGCAGTTCTTC. Protein product: CASSVTGNWRTSGYNEQFF.

This clone was observed a few times. The rearrangement uses TRBV7-2 and TRBJ2-5, with D possibly called TRBD1 or TRBD2 (6 bases each). The CDR3 is 15 residues long. V shed 5 bases and J shed 3 bases, with 16 bases lying between them. Germline assignment: CDR1 SGHTA and CDR2 FQGNSA. CDR3 nucleotide sequence: TGTGCCAGCAGCCAAGGAGGAGGGACAAAAGAGACCCAGTACTTC. Translated: CASSQGGGTKETQYF. Supplemented by reference TRBV7-2 and TRBJ2-5, the full variable domain reads GAGVSQSPSNKVTEKGKDVELRCDPISGHTALYWYRQSLGQGLEFLIYFQGNSAPDKSGLPSDRFSAERTGGSVSTLTIQRTQQEDSAVYLCASSQGGGTKETQYFGPGTRLLVL.

This clone was found many times. The chain has TRBV23-1 and TRBJ2-1, with D possibly being TRBD1 (5 bases). TRBV23-1 is flagged as an ORF with uncertain function. This CDR3 is built from 17 residues. V was clipped by 3 bases and J by 4 bases, with 19 bases between them. The CDR3 DNA follows: TGCGCCAGCAGTCACCCCATAGGGGCGAAGGTATACAATGAGCAGTTCTTC. Its translation: CASSHPIGAKVYNEQFF.

This clone occurred a few times. This chain uses TRBV9 with TRBJ2-1; TRBD2 matches 10 bases. Germline loops: CDR1 SGDLS, CDR2 YYNGEE. CDR3 size: 16 residues. V was pared by 0 bases and J by 9 bases, with 9 bases of the junction left unmatched. In DNA form, the CDR3 reads TGTGCCAGCAGCGTAGAGTCTAGCGGGAGTATTAGTGAGCAGTTCTTC. Translated, it gives CASSVESSGSISEQFF.

This clone was seen only a few times. J is TRBJ2-5 and V is TRBV7-8, with D possibly matching TRBD1 (6 bases). Per the germline V gene, CDR1 is SGHVS and CDR2 is FQNEAQ. The CDR3 totals 14 residues. V was trimmed by 6 bases and J by 1 base, leaving 12 bases between them. CDR3 bases: TGTGCCAGCAGATCCGGGACAATCCAAGAGACCCAGTACTTC. Amino acid sequence: CASRSGTIQETQYF.

This clone was seen only a few times. The chain recombines TRBV27 with TRBJ1-4; tentatively, D is TRBD1 (5 bases). Germline assignment: CDR1 MNHEY and CDR2 SMNVEV (reference sequence). Trimming took off 7 bases at V and 10 bases at J, with 19 bases between the two ends. This CDR3 has 14 amino acids. The CDR3 bases are TGTGCCAGCAAAGTTTCGGGTGATCAGGGAAAACTGTTTTTT. This sequence encodes CASKVSGDQGKLFF.